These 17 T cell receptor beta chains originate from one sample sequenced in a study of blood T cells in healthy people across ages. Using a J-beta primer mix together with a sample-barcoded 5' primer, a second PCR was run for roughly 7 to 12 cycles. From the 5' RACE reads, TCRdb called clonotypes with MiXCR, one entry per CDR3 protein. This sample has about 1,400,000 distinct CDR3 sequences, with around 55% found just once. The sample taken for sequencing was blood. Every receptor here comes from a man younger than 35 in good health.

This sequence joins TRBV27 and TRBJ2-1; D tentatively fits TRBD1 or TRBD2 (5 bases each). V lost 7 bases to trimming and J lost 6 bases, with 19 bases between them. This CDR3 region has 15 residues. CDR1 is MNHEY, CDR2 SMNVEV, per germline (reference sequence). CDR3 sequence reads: CASNLRAGTFNEQFF. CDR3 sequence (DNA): TGTGCCAGCAATCTCCGGGCAGGGACCTTCAATGAGCAGTTCTTC.

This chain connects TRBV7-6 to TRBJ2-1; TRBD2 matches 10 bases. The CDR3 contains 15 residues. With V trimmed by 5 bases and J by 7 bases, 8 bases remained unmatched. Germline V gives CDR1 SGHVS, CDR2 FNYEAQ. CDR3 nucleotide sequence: TGTGCCAGCAGCACGGGACTAGCGATACTTAATGAGCAGTTCTTC. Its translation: CASSTGLAILNEQFF.

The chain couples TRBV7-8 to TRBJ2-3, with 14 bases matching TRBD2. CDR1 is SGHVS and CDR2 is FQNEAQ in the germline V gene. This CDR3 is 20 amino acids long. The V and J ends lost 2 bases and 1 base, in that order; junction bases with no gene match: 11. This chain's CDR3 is CASSLSRLAGGPRGTDTQYF. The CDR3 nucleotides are TGTGCCAGCAGCTTATCCCGACTAGCGGGAGGGCCCAGGGGCACAGATACGCAGTATTTT.

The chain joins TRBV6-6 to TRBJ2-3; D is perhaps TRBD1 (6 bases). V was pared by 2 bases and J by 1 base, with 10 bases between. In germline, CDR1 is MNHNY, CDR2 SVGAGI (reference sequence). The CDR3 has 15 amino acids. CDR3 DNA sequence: TGTGCCAGCAGTTACCCGGGACACCGCACAGATACGCAGTATTTT. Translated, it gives CASSYPGHRTDTQYF.

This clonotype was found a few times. The DNA for the CDR3 is TGTGCCAGCAGCTCACCCGGGACCCTGAGCTCCTACAATGAGCAGTTCTTC. Translation: CASSSPGTLSSYNEQFF. This chain joins TRBV7-9 and TRBJ2-1; D might be TRBD1 or TRBD2, each matching 5 bases. The V and J ends lost 4 bases and 0 bases respectively, with 16 bases between them. This CDR3 comprises 17 residues. Germline V lookup: CDR1 SEHNR, CDR2 FQNEAQ (reference sequence).

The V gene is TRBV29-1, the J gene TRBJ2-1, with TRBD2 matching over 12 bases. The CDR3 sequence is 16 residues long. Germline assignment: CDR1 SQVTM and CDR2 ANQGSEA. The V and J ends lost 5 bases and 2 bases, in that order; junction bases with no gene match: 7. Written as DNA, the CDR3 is TGCAGCGTTCCGGGACTAGCGGGTGGGACCTACAATGAGCAGTTCTTC. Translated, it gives CSVPGLAGGTYNEQFF.

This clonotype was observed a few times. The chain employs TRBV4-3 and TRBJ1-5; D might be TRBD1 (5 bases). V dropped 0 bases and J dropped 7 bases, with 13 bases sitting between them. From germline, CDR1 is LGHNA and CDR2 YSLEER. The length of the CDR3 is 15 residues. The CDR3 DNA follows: TGCGCCAGCAGCCAAGATTTACGGGGCCGGCAGCCCCAGCATTTT. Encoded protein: CASSQDLRGRQPQHF.

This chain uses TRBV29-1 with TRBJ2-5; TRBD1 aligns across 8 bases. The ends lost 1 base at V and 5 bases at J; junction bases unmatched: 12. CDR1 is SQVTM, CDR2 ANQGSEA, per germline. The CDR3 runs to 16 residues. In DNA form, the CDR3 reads TGCAGCGTTGAAGCTCCTCCCGCAGGGGGCATGGAGACCCAGTACTTC. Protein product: CSVEAPPAGGMETQYF.

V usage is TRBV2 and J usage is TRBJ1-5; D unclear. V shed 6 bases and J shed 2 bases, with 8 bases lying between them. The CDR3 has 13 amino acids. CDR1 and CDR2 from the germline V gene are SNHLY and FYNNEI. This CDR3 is CASSERGNQPQHF. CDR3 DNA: TGTGCCAGCAGCGAGAGGGGCAATCAGCCCCAGCATTTT. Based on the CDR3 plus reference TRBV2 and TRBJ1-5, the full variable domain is EPEVTQTPSHQVTQMGQEVILRCVPISNHLYFYWYRQILGQKVEFLVSFYNNEISEKSEIFDDQFSVERPDGSNFTLKIRSTKLEDSAMYFCASSERGNQPQHFGDGTRLSIL.

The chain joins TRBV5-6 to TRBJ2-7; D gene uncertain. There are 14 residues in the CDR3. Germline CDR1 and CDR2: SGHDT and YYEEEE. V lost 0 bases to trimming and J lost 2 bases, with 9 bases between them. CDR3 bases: TGTGCCAGCAGCTTGGATCAGCGTACCTACGAGCAGTACTTC. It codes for CASSLDQRTYEQYF. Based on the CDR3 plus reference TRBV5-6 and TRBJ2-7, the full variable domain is DAGVTQSPTHLIKTRGQQVTLRCSPKSGHDTVSWYQQALGQGPQFIFQYYEEEERQRGNFPDRFSGHQFPNYSSELNVNALLLGDSALYLCASSLDQRTYEQYFGPGTRLTVT.

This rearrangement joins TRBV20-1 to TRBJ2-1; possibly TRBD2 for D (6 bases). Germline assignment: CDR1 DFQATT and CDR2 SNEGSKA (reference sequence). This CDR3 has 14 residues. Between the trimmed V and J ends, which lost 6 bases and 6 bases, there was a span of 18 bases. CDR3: CSAFSGGSGNEQFF. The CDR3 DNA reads TGCAGTGCATTTAGCGGAGGAAGCGGCAATGAGCAGTTCTTC.

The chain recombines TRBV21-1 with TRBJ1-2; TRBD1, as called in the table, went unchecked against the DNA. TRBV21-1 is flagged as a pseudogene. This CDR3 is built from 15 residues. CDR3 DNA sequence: TGTGCCAGCAGCACGGTTCAGTCGGACAGCTATGGCTACACCTTC. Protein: CASSTVQSDSYGYTF.

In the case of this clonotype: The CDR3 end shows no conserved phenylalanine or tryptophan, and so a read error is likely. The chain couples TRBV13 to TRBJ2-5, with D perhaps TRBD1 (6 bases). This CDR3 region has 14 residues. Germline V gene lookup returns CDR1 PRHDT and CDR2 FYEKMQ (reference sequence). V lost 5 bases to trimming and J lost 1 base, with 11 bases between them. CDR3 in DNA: TGTGCCAGCAGCACCTACAGGGTCCAAGAGACCCAGTACTTA. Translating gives CASSTYRVQETQYL.

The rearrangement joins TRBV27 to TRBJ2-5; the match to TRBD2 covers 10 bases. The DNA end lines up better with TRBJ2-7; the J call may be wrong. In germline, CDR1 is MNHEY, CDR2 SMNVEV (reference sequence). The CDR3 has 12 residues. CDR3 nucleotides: TGTGCCAGCAGCGGACTAGCGGTCGAGCAGTACTTC. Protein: CASSGLAVEQYF.

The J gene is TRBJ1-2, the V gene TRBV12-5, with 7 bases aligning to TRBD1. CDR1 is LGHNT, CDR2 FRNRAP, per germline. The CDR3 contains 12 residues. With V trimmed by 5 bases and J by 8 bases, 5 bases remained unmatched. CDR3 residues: CASGNRGLGYTF. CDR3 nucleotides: TGTGCTAGTGGTAACAGGGGCCTCGGCTACACCTTC.

CDR3 loop: CASRHSEGQPQHF. The CDR3 DNA follows: TGTGCCAGCAGGCACTCGGAGGGGCAGCCCCAGCATTTT. This chain links TRBV6-5 with TRBJ1-5; a possible D gene is TRBD1 (5 bases). This CDR3 has 13 residues. Germline-derived CDR1 and CDR2 are MNHEY and SVGAGI. The ends were cut back, 6 bases at V and 7 bases at J, with 13 bases in the middle.

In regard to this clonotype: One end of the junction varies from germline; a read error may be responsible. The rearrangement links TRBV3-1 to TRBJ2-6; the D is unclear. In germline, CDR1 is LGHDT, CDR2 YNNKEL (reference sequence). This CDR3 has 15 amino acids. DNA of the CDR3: TGTGCCAGTAGCCAAAGGAGCTCTGGGGCCAACGTCCTGACTTTC. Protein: CASSQRSSGANVLTF.